This T cell receptor (beta chain) was observed in a study of blood T cell repertoires in COVID-19. Study in general: Sample material is recorded as cDNA or gDNA derived from T cells, B-cell-depleted T cells, or PBMCs.

Authors' processing steps: Using reference gene primer amplification, nucleated cell counts were estimated. Here immunoSEQ multiplex PCR was the method, and the copy in TCRdb shows in-frame clones only, minus some. That table supplies the V and J calls and clone size; D and trimming were determined from the DNA. The sample includes about 120,000 clones, 76% of them seen just once. Looked up from germline, CDR1 is LGHNA and CDR2 is YSLEER. The ends were cut back, 2 bases at V and 6 bases at J, with 23 bases in the middle. This CDR3 spans 18 amino acids. Sequencing used peripheral blood. The TCR was taken from a woman over 75 with acute or convalescent COVID-19. This chain connects TRBV4-3 to TRBJ1-5; D is possibly TRBD1 (5 bases). Here the CDR3 DNA reads TGCGCCAGCAGCCAATCCTATCCGGTGGGGCGGACAAGTCAGCCCCAGCATTTT. Translation: CASSQSYPVGRTSQPQHF.